Listed here are 27 T cell receptor beta chains from one sample, sequenced in a study of blood T cells in healthy people across ages. The second PCR ran roughly 7 to 12 cycles with a sample-barcoded 5' primer and J-beta primers. TCRdb reprocessed the 5' RACE reads with MiXCR, giving one entry per CDR3 protein. The sample contains 1.5 million to 2 million distinct CDR3 sequences, roughly 49% of which appear only once. The sample consisted of blood. These receptors were collected from a woman aged 40-49 years in good health.

In its sample, this clonotype was seen a few times. This chain links TRBV2 with TRBJ2-3; TRBD2 aligns across 7 bases. Losses at the gene ends were 6 bases for V and 7 bases for J; bases not matched to a gene: 10. The germline CDR1 and CDR2 sequences are SNHLY and FYNNEI. This CDR3 contains 14 residues. Here the CDR3 reads CASSRASGLNTQYF. The CDR3 DNA is TGTGCCAGCAGCCGTGCTAGCGGTCTCAATACGCAGTATTTT. Combining the CDR3 with reference TRBV2 and TRBJ2-3 gives the whole variable domain EPEVTQTPSHQVTQMGQEVILRCVPISNHLYFYWYRQILGQKVEFLVSFYNNEISEKSEIFDDQFSVERPDGSNFTLKIRSTKLEDSAMYFCASSRASGLNTQYFGPGTRLTVL.

The V and J genes are TRBV7-2 and TRBJ2-3; 11 bases are shared with TRBD2. V lost 0 bases and J lost 0; bases outside the gene matches: 8. This CDR3 spans 19 amino acids. Germline CDR1 is SGHTA and CDR2 is FQGNSA. For the CDR3, the DNA is TGTGCCAGCAGCTTAGCTCGCCTAGCGGGGGGTTCTAGCACAGATACGCAGTATTTT. It codes for CASSLARLAGGSSTDTQYF.

The rearrangement uses TRBV12-3 or TRBV12-4 and TRBJ2-5; D perhaps matches TRBD1 (6 bases). This CDR3 has 14 residues. V dropped 6 bases and J dropped 11 bases, with 22 bases sitting between them. In DNA, the CDR3 is TGTGCCAGCAGAACTTCGGGACACAAGGAGGAGCAGTACTTC. Amino acids: CASRTSGHKEEQYF.

The chain employs TRBV12-3 or TRBV12-4 and TRBJ1-4; the D is unclear. The CDR3 has 14 residues. V was pared by 8 bases and J by 3 bases, with 13 bases between. The CDR3 spells CASLAPYPNEKLFF. In nucleotides, the CDR3 is TGTGCCAGCTTGGCCCCTTACCCTAATGAAAAACTGTTTTTT.

This rearrangement joins TRBV20-1 to TRBJ2-1, with 10 bases matching TRBD2. The germline V gene encodes CDR1 DFQATT and CDR2 SNEGSKA (reference sequence). V trimming: 1 base; J trimming: 3 bases; junction bases outside the gene matches: 15. The CDR3 is 19 amino acids. In DNA, the CDR3 is TGCAGTGCTAGAGCCCTTGGACTAGCGGCGGGGGGCGGCTACAATGAGCAGTTCTTC. Encoded protein: CSARALGLAAGGGYNEQFF.

This clonotype was seen only a few times. The genes are TRBV29-1 and TRBJ2-3; D gene uncertain. The V gene's germline CDR1 is SQVTM and CDR2 ANQGSEA. Trimming shortened V by 7 bases and J by 2 bases, and 7 bases separated the two germline ends. This CDR3 region has 11 residues. The CDR3 spells CSGAHTDTQYF. The CDR3 nucleotides are TGCAGCGGTGCCCACACAGATACGCAGTATTTT.

The rearrangement links TRBV9 to TRBJ1-6; 12 nucleotides line up with TRBD1. The V and J ends lost 3 bases and 9 bases, in that order; junction bases with no gene match: 7. Germline CDR1 SGDLS, CDR2 YYNGEE. The CDR3 totals 16 residues. The CDR3 spells CASSASGQGAGSPLHF. The CDR3 DNA follows: TGTGCCAGCAGCGCTTCGGGACAGGGGGCCGGTTCACCCCTCCACTTT. Full variable domain (missing parts from reference TRBV9 and TRBJ1-6): DSGVTQTPKHLITATGQRVTLRCSPRSGDLSVYWYQQSLDQGLQFLIQYYNGEERAKGNILERFSAQQFPDLHSELNLSSLELGDSALYFCASSASGQGAGSPLHFGNGTRLTVT.

The rearrangement joins TRBV2 to TRBJ1-2; a possible D gene is TRBD1 (6 bases). The CDR3 sequence is 14 residues long. Germline CDR1 SNHLY, CDR2 FYNNEI. V lost 4 bases, J lost 6 bases, and 15 bases lay in between. The CDR3 reads CASSALQGRDGYTF. CDR3 coding DNA: TGTGCCAGCAGTGCCCTACAGGGAAGGGATGGCTACACCTTC.

The V and J genes are TRBV28 and TRBJ2-4; TRBD1 matches at 8 bases. V trimming: 6 bases; J trimming: 1 base; junction bases outside the gene matches: 5. The CDR3 covers 15 residues. Per germline, CDR1 MDHEN and CDR2 SYDVKM. The CDR3 bases are TGTGCCAGCAGCCCCCACAGGGGGGCCAAAAACATTCAGTACTTC. Amino acids: CASSPHRGAKNIQYF. The full variable domain, its missing parts supplied by reference TRBV28 and TRBJ2-4, is DVKVTQSSRYLVKRTGEKVFLECVQDMDHENMFWYRQDPGLGLRLIYFSYDVKMKEKGDIPEGYSVSREKKERFSLILESASTNQTSMYLCASSPHRGAKNIQYFGAGTRLSVL.

A word on this clonotype: At one boundary the junction diverges from the germline segment, which might be a read error. The chain uses TRBV4-1 and TRBJ2-7; 8 positions match TRBD2. CDR3 length equals 15 residues. Germline V gene lookup returns CDR1 MGHRA and CDR2 YSYEKL. The DNA for the CDR3 is TGCGCCGGCAGCCAAGAGGGACTAGGATCGATCGAGCAGTACTTC. Translation gives CAGSQEGLGSIEQYF.

This clonotype was counted between two and nine times. V usage is TRBV20-1 and J usage is TRBJ2-7; the match to TRBD2 covers 16 bases. There are 16 residues in the CDR3. Germline CDR1 is DFQATT and CDR2 is SNEGSKA (reference sequence). With 5 bases clipped from V and 0 bases from J, the junction kept 4 bases outside the gene matches. CDR3 amino acids: CSASGLAGGTSYEQYF. The CDR3 bases are TGCAGTGCTTCGGGACTAGCGGGGGGGACCTCCTACGAGCAGTACTTC.

This chain uses TRBV12-3 or TRBV12-4 with TRBJ2-3; TRBD2 matches 9 bases. The CDR3 extends over 13 amino acids. The V gene end was trimmed by 6 bases and the J gene end by 6 bases; junction bases not matched to a gene: 4. The CDR3 region has the DNA TGTGCCAGCAGGAGGGCGGGGGGGGATACGCAGTATTTT. It specifies CASRRAGGDTQYF.

The sample holds a few counts of this clonotype. The J gene is TRBJ2-5, the V gene TRBV28, with 11 bases matching TRBD2. The CDR3 loop spans 18 amino acids. V dropped 3 bases and J dropped 5; count of bases not matched to a gene: 14. Germline CDR1 and CDR2: MDHEN and SYDVKM. The CDR3 region has the DNA TGTGCCAGCAGTTTCTCTCTGACTAGCGGGGCCCCGGGGGAGACCCAGTACTTC. Translation: CASSFSLTSGAPGETQYF.

This rearrangement joins TRBV20-1 to TRBJ1-5, with 8 bases identical to TRBD1. The CDR3 totals 18 residues. Trimming at V came to 1 base and at J to 5 bases, leaving 16 bases not matched to a gene. CDR1 is DFQATT, CDR2 SNEGSKA, per germline (reference sequence). The CDR3 loop reads CSARVPTRTGRVYQPQHF. The CDR3 DNA sequence: TGCAGTGCTAGAGTTCCAACAAGGACAGGGAGGGTGTATCAGCCCCAGCATTTT.

In its sample, this clonotype was seen once. The chain carries TRBV15 and TRBJ2-7; D not resolved. This CDR3 has 13 residues. V was shortened by 1 base and J by 6 bases, with 10 bases between the two germline ends. Germline V gene data show CDR1 as LNHNV and CDR2 as YYDKDF (reference sequence). This CDR3 is CATSRASRSEQYF. The CDR3, as DNA: TGTGCCACCAGCAGAGCCTCTCGGAGCGAGCAGTACTTC. Based on the CDR3 plus reference TRBV15 and TRBJ2-7, the full variable domain is DAMVIQNPRYQVTQFGKPVTLSCSQTLNHNVMYWYQQKSSQAPKLLFHYYDKDFNNEADTPDNFQSRRPNTSFCFLDIRSPGLGDTAMYLCATSRASRSEQYFGPGTRLTVT.

The genes are TRBV6-2 or TRBV6-3 and TRBJ2-5; TRBD1 aligns across 9 bases. The germline CDR1 and CDR2 sequences are MNHEY and SVGEGT. The V gene end was trimmed by 7 bases and the J gene end by 11 bases; junction bases not matched to a gene: 11. There are 13 residues in the CDR3. The CDR3 nucleotides are TGTGCCAGCACCACCGGGACAGGGTACAAGCAGTACTTC. Protein sequence: CASTTGTGYKQYF.

CDR3 region: CASSPEGGGYNEQFF. CDR3 nucleotides: TGTGCCAGCAGTCCCGAGGGTGGGGGTTACAATGAGCAGTTCTTC. J is TRBJ2-1 and V is TRBV27, with D perhaps being TRBD1 or TRBD2 (5 bases each). The CDR3 loop spans 15 amino acids. V lost 5 bases to trimming and J lost 4 bases, with 15 bases between them. CDR1 is MNHEY and CDR2 is SMNVEV in the germline V gene (reference sequence).

The chain has TRBV27 and TRBJ2-7; D assignment may be TRBD1 or TRBD2 (6 bases each). There are 14 residues in the CDR3. Germline lookup yields CDR1 MNHEY and CDR2 SMNVEV (reference sequence). Trimming stripped 2 bases from V and 5 bases from J, with 13 bases between. CDR3 DNA sequence: TGTGCCAGCAGTTTACGGGGGCGCGGAAACGAGCAGTACTTC. It is translated as CASSLRGRGNEQYF.

V usage is TRBV4-2 and J usage is TRBJ2-5, with 7 bases that match TRBD1. CDR1 and CDR2 (germline): LGHNA, YNFKEQ. V lost 3 bases, J lost 11 bases, and 15 bases stayed unmatched. This CDR3 is 15 amino acids long. The CDR3 protein is CASSHGTVVYNEQYF. The CDR3 coding sequence is TGTGCCAGCAGCCACGGGACAGTGGTCTACAATGAGCAGTACTTC.

Regarding this clonotype: Just one base apart from a much larger clone, this may be a read error. This chain uses TRBV6-6 with TRBJ2-5, with D uncertain. This CDR3 spans 12 amino acids. Germline V lookup: CDR1 MNHNY, CDR2 SVGAGI (reference sequence). This chain's CDR3 is CASSYVREAQYF. Written as DNA, the CDR3 is TGTGCCAGCAGTTACGTTAGAGAGGCCCAGTACTTC.

The V gene is TRBV2, the J gene TRBJ1-2; D remains ambiguous. Trimming cost V 10 bases and J 4 bases, with 19 bases left between them. The CDR3 has 14 amino acids. Per germline, CDR1 SNHLY and CDR2 FYNNEI. The DNA of the CDR3 is TGTGCCAACCAGCCGGGGATGGGAACCTATGGCTACACCTTC. Amino acids: CANQPGMGTYGYTF.

This chain joins TRBV12-3 or TRBV12-4 and TRBJ2-7, with D unclear. This CDR3 comprises 14 residues. Trimming cost V 5 bases and J 5 bases, with 16 bases left between them. CDR3 bases: TGTGCCAGCAGTCCAAGCACAGTCACCCACGAGCAGTACTTC. It is translated as CASSPSTVTHEQYF.

The chain links TRBV9 to TRBJ1-2, with D uncertain. Germline V gives CDR1 SGDLS, CDR2 YYNGEE. Trimming took off 3 bases at V and 0 bases at J, with 15 bases between the two ends. This CDR3 spans 16 amino acids. The CDR3 bases are TGTGCCAGCAGCGCCATGGAGACTTTTTCTAACTATGGCTACACCTTC. Amino acid sequence: CASSAMETFSNYGYTF. The full variable domain, with the rest looked up from reference TRBV9 and TRBJ1-2, is DSGVTQTPKHLITATGQRVTLRCSPRSGDLSVYWYQQSLDQGLQFLIQYYNGEERAKGNILERFSAQQFPDLHSELNLSSLELGDSALYFCASSAMETFSNYGYTFGSGTRLTVV.

This clonotype has a count of ten or more. The chain recombines TRBV7-2 with TRBJ2-7; 8 positions agree with TRBD1. The ends lost 2 bases at V and 0 bases at J; junction bases unmatched: 3. Per germline, CDR1 SGHTA and CDR2 FQGNSA. This CDR3 contains 15 residues. Here the CDR3 DNA reads TGTGCCAGCAGCTTATCGACAGGGGTCTCCTACGAGCAGTACTTC. This sequence encodes CASSLSTGVSYEQYF.

The chain couples TRBV5-1 to TRBJ1-5, with TRBD1 as a possible D gene (5 bases). V lost 4 bases and J 3 bases, leaving 11 bases between the germline ends. CDR3 size: 14 residues. CDR1 and CDR2 (germline): SGHRS, YFSETQ. The CDR3 here is CASSVFRANQPQHF. CDR3 DNA sequence: TGCGCCAGCAGCGTGTTCAGGGCCAATCAGCCCCAGCATTTT.

The chain joins TRBV6-2 or TRBV6-3 to TRBJ1-5, with no clear D. The CDR3 runs to 12 residues. V lost 7 bases and J lost 1, with 5 bases in between. Germline V CDR1 and CDR2: MNHEY, SVGEGT. The CDR3 DNA is TGTGCCAGCACGGAAAGCAATCAGCCCCAGCATTTT. Its protein product is CASTESNQPQHF.

With regard to this clonotype: A read error may account for a junction end that differs from germline. The chain has TRBV29-1 and TRBJ1-5; 10 bases match TRBD1. The CDR3 is 17 residues long. Germline V gene lookup returns CDR1 SQVTM and CDR2 ANQGSEA. In DNA, the CDR3 is TGCGGCGTCAAGACAGGGGGCCTTGGAGAGAGCAATCAGCCCCAGCATTTT. Translating gives CGVKTGGLGESNQPQHF.